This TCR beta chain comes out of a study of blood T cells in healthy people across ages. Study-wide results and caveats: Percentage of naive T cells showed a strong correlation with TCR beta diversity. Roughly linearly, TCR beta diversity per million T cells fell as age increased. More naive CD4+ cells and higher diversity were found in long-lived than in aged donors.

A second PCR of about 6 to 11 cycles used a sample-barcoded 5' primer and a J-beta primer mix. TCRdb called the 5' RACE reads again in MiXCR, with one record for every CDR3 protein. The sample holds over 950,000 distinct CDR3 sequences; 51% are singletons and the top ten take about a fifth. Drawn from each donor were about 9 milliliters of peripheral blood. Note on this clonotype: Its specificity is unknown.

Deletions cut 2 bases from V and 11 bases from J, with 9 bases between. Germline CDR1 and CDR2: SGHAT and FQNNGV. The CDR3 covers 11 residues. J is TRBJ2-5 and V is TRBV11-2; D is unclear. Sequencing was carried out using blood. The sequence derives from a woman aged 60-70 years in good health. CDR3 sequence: CASSLLAGQYF. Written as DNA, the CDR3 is TGTGCCAGCAGCTTACTTGCCGGGCAGTACTTC. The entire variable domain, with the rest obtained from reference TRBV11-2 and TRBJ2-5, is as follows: EAGVAQSPRYKIIEKRQSVAFWCNPISGHATLYWYQQILGQGPKLLIQFQNNGVVDDSQLPKDRFSAERLKGVDSTLKIQPAKLEDSAVYLCASSLLAGQYFGPGTRLLVL.